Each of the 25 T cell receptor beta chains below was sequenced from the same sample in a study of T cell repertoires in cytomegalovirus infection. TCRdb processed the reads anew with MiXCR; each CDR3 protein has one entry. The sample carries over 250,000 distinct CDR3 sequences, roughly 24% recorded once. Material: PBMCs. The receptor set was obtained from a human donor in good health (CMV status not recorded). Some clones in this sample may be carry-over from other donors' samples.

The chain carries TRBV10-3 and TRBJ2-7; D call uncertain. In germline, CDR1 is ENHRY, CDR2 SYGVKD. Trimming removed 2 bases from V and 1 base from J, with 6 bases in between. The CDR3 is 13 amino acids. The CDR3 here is CAISEIWSYEQYF. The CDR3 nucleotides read TGTGCCATCAGTGAGATATGGTCCTACGAGCAGTACTTC.

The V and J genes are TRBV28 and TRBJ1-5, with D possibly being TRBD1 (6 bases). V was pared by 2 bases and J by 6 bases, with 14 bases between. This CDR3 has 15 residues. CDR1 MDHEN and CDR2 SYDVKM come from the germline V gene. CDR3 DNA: TGTGCCAGCAGTTTAGGAGGGGGTGGATCTCAGCCCCAGCATTTT. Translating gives CASSLGGGGSQPQHF. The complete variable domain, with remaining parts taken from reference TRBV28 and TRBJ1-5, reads DVKVTQSSRYLVKRTGEKVFLECVQDMDHENMFWYRQDPGLGLRLIYFSYDVKMKEKGDIPEGYSVSREKKERFSLILESASTNQTSMYLCASSLGGGGSQPQHFGDGTRLSIL.

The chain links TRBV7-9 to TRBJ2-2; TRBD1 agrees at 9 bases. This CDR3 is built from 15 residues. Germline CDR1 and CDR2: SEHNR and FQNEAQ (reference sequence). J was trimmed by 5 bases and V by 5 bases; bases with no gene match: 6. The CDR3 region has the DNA TGTGCCAGCAGCCCTTGGACAGGGGAGACCGGGGAGCTGTTTTTT. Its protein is CASSPWTGETGELFF.

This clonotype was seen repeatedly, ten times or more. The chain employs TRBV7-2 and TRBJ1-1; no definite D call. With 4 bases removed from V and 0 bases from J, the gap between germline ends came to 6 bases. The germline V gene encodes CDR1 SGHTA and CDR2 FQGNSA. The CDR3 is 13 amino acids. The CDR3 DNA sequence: TGTGCCAGCAGCTCCTCAATGAACACTGAAGCTTTCTTT. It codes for CASSSSMNTEAFF. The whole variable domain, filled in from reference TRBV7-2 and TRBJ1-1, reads GAGVSQSPSNKVTEKGKDVELRCDPISGHTALYWYRQSLGQGLEFLIYFQGNSAPDKSGLPSDRFSAERTGGSVSTLTIQRTQQEDSAVYLCASSSSMNTEAFFGQGTRLTVV.

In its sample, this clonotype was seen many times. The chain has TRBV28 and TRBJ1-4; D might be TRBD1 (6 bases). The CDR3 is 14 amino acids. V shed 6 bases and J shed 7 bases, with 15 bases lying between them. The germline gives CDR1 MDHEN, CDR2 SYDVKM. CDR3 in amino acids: CASRGDKQGEKLFF. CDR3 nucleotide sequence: TGTGCCAGCAGGGGGGACAAGCAGGGTGAAAAACTGTTTTTT.

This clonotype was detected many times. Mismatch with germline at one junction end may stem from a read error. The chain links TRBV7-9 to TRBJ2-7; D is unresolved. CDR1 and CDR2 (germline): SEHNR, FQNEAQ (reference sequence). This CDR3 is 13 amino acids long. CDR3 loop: CASSFRASDEQYF. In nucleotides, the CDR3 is TGTGCCAGCAGCTTCCGGGCCTCCGACGAGCAGTACTTC.

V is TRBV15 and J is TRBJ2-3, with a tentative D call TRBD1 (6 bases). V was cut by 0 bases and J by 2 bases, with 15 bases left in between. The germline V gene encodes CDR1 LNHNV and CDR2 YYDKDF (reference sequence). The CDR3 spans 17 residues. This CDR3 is CATSRDPRTAYTDTQYF. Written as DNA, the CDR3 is TGTGCCACCAGCAGAGATCCCCGGACAGCCTACACAGATACGCAGTATTTT.

The CDR3 here is CASSLGRLGTEAFF. The CDR3, as DNA: TGTGCCAGCAGCTTAGGGCGATTGGGGACTGAAGCTTTCTTT. The chain employs TRBV7-9 and TRBJ1-1; D call uncertain. Germline CDR1 SEHNR, CDR2 FQNEAQ (reference sequence). The CDR3 loop spans 14 amino acids. V lost 1 base and J lost 5, with 11 bases in between.

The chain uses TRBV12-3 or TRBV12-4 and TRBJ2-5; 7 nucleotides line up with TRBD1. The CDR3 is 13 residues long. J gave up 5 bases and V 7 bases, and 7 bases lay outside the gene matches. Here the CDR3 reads CASNHRGGETQYF. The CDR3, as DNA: TGTGCCAGCAACCACAGGGGTGGGGAGACCCAGTACTTC.

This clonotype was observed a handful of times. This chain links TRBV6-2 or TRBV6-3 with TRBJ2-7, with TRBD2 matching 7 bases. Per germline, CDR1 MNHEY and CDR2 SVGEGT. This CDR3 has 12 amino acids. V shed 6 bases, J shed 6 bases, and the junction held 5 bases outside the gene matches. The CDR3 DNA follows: TGTGCCAGCAGCTTGGGAGGGATCGAGCAGTACTTC. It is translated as CASSLGGIEQYF.

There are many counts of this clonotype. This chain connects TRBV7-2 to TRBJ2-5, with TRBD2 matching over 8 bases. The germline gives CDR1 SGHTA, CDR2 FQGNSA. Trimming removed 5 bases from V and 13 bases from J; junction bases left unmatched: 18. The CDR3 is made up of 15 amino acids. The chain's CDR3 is CASSPLGAGESRVYF. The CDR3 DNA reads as TGTGCCAGCAGCCCACTAGGAGCGGGAGAGTCGCGGGTGTACTTC.

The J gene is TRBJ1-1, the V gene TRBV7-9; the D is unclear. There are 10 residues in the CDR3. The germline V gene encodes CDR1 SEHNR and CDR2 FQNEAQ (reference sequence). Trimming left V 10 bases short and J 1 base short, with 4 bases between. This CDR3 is CATGNTEAFF. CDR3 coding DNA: TGTGCCACGGGGAACACTGAAGCTTTCTTT.

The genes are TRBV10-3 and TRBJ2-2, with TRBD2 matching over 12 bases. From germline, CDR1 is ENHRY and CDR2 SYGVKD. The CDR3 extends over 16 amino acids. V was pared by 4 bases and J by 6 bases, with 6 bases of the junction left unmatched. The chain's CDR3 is CAISGRLAGVPGELFF. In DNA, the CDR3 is TGTGCCATCAGTGGTCGACTAGCGGGGGTCCCCGGGGAGCTGTTTTTT.

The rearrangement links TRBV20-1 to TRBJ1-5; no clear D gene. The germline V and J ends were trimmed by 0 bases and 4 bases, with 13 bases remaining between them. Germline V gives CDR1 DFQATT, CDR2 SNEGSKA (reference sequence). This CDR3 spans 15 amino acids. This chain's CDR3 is CSARDPADRNQPQHF. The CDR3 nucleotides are TGCAGTGCTAGAGACCCCGCCGACCGAAATCAGCCCCAGCATTTT.

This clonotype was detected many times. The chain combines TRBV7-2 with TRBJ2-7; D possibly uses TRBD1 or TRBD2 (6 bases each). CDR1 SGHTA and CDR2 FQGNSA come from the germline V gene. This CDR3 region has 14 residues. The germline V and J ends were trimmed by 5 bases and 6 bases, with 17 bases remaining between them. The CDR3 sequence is CASSQQGRGVEQYF. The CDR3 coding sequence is TGTGCCAGCAGCCAACAGGGTAGGGGGGTCGAGCAGTACTTC.

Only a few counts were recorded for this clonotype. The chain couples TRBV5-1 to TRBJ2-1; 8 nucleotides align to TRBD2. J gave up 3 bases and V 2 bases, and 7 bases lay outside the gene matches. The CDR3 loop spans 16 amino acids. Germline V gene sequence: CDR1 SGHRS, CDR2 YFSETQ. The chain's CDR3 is CASSFGGASVYNEQFF. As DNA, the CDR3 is TGCGCCAGCAGCTTCGGGGGGGCCTCGGTCTACAATGAGCAGTTCTTC.

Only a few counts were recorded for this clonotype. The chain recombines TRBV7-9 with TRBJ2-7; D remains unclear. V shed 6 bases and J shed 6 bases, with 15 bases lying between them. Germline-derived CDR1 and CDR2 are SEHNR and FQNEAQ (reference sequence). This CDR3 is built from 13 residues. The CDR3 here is CASRPGPGSEQYF. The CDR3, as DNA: TGTGCCAGCAGGCCAGGTCCGGGCTCCGAGCAGTACTTC. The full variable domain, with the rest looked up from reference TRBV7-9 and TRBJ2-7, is DTGVSQNPRHKITKRGQNVTFRCDPISEHNRLYWYRQTLGQGPEFLTYFQNEAQLEKSRLLSDRFSAERPKGSFSTLEIQRTEQGDSAMYLCASRPGPGSEQYFGPGTRLTVT.

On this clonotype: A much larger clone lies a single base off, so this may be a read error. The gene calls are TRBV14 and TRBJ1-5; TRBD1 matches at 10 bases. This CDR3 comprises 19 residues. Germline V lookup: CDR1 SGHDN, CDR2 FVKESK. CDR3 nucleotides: TGTGCCAGCAGCCGAAAAACCGGGACAGGGGCCTTAGAAAATCCGCCCCAGCATTTT. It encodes CASSRKTGTGALENPPQHF.

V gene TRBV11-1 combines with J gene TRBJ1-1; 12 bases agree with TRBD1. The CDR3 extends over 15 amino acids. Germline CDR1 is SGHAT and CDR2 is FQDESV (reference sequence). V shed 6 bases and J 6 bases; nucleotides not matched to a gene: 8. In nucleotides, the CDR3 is TGTGCCAGCAGTCTTCGGGACAGGGGGCCGGCTGAAGCTTTCTTT. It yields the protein CASSLRDRGPAEAFF.

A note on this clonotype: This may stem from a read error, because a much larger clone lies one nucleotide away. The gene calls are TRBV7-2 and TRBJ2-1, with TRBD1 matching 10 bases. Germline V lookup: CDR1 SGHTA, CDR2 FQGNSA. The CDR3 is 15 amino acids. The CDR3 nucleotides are TGTGCCAGCAGCTTCGGGACAGGGGTCTACAATGAGCAGATCTTC. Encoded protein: CASSFGTGVYNEQIF.

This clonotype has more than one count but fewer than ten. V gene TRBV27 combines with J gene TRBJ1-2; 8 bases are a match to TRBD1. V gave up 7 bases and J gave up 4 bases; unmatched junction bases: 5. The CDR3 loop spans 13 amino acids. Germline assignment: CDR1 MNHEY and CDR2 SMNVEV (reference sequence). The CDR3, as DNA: TGTGCCAGCAAATCTACAGGGGGCTATGGCTACACCTTC. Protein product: CASKSTGGYGYTF.

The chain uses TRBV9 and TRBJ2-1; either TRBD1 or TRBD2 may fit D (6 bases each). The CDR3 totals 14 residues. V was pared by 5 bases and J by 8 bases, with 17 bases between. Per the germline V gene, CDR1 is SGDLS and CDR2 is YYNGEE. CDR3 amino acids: CASSSNPRGDEQFF. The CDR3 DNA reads TGTGCCAGCAGTTCCAATCCTAGGGGGGATGAGCAGTTCTTC.

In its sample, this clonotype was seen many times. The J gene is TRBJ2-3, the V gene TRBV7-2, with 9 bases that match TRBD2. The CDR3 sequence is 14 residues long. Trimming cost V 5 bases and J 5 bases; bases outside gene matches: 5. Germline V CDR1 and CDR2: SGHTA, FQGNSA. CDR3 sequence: CASSISGREDTQYF. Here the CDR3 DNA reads TGTGCCAGCAGCATTAGCGGGAGAGAAGATACGCAGTATTTT.

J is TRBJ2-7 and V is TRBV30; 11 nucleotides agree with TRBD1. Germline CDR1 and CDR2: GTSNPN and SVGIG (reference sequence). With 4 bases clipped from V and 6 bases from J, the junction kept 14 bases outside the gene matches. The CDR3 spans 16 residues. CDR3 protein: CAWKGGQGARGPEQYF. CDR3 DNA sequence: TGTGCCTGGAAGGGCGGACAGGGGGCGCGAGGTCCCGAGCAGTACTTC. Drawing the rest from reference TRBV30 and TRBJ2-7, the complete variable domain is SQTIHQWPATLVQPVGSPLSLECTVEGTSNPNLYWYRQAAGRGLQLLFYSVGIGQISSEVPQNLSASRPQDRQFILSSKKLLLSDSGFYLCAWKGGQGARGPEQYFGPGTRLTVT.

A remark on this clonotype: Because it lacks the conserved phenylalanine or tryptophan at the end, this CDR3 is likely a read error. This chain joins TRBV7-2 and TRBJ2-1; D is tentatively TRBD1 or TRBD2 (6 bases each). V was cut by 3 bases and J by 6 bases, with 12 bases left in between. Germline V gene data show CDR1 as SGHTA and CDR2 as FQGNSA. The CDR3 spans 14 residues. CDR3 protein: CASSFTGARNEQFL. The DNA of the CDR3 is TGTGCCAGCAGCTTCACGGGGGCGCGCAATGAGCAGTTCTTA.